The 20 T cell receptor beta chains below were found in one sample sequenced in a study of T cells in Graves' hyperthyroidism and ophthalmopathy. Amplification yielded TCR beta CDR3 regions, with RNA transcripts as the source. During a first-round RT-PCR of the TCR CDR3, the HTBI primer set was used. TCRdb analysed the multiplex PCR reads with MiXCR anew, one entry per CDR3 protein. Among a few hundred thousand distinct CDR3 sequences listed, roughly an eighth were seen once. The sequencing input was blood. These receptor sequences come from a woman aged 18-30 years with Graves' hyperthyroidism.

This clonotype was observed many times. The CDR3 region is CASSYTRDSTDTQYF. CDR3 nucleotide sequence: TGTGCCAGCAGTTACACCCGGGACAGCACAGATACGCAGTATTTT. The V gene is TRBV6-5, the J gene TRBJ2-3, with D perhaps matching TRBD1 or TRBD2 (5 bases each). Germline CDR1 reads MNHEY; CDR2 reads SVGAGI. This CDR3 region has 15 residues. With 2 bases removed from V and 0 bases from J, the gap between germline ends came to 9 bases.

Here the CDR3 reads CASSPIRAGRHGYTF. The CDR3 nucleotides are TGTGCCAGCAGCCCAATCAGGGCAGGGAGGCATGGCTACACCTTC. The chain couples TRBV28 to TRBJ1-2; weak D call: TRBD1 (5 bases). The CDR3 covers 15 residues. Germline values: CDR1 MDHEN, CDR2 SYDVKM. Trimming stripped 6 bases from V and 6 bases from J, with 20 bases between.

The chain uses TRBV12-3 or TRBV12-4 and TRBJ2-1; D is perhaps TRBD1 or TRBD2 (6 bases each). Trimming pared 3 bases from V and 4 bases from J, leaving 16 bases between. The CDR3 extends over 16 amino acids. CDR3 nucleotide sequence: TGTGCCAGCAGTTTGGGCGGGGACATAACTTACAATGAGCAGTTCTTC. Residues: CASSLGGDITYNEQFF.

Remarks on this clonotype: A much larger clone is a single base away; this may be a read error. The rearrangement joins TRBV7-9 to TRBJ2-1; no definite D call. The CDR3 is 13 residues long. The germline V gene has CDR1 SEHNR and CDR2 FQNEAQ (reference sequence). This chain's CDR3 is CASGLAEYNEQFF. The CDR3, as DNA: TGTGCCAGCGGCTTAGCCGAGTACAATGAGCAGTTCTTC.

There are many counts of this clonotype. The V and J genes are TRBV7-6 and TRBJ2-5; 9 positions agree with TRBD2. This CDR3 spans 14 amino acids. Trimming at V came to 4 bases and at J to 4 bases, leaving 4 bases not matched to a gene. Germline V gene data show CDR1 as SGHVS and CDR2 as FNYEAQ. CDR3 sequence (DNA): TGTGCCAGCAGCTCCTCGACTAGCGGAGAGACCCAGTACTTC. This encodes CASSSSTSGETQYF.

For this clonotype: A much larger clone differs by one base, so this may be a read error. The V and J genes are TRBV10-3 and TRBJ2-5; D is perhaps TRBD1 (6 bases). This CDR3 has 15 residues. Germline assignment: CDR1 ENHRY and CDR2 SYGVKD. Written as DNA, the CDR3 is TGTTCCATCAGTGATATGGGGGCCCGGGGATTCGCCCAGTACTTC. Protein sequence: CSISDMGARGFAQYF.

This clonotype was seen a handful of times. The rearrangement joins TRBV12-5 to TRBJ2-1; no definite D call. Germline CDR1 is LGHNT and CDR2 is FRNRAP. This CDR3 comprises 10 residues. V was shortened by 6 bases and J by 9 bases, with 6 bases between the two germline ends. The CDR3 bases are TGTGCTAGTGGCCATAGTGAGCAGTTCTTC. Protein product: CASGHSEQFF.

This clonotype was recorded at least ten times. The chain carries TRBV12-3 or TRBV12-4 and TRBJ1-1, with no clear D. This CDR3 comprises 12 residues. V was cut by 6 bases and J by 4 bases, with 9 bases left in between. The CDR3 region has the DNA TGTGCCAGCAGCCTCACTAGCACTGAAGCTTTCTTT. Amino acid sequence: CASSLTSTEAFF.

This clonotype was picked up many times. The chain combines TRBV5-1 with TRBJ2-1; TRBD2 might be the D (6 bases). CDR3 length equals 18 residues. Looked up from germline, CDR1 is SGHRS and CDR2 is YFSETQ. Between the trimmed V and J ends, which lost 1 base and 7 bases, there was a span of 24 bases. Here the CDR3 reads CASSLPGVIIPRGNEQFF. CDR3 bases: TGCGCCAGCAGCTTGCCGGGAGTAATCATCCCCCGAGGTAATGAGCAGTTCTTC.

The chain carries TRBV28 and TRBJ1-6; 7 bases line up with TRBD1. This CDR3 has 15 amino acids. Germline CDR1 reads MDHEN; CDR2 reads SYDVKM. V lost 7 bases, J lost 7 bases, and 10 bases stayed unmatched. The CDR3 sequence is CASTLKTGRNSPLHF. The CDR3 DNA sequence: TGTGCCAGCACCCTCAAGACAGGGCGGAATTCACCCCTCCACTTT.

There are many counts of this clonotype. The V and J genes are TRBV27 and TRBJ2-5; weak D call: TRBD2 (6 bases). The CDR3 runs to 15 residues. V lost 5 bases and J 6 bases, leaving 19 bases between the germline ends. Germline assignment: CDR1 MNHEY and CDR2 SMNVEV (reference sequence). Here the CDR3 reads CASSLPRLDGKTQYF. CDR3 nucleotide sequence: TGTGCCAGCAGTCTACCGAGACTAGATGGGAAGACCCAGTACTTC.

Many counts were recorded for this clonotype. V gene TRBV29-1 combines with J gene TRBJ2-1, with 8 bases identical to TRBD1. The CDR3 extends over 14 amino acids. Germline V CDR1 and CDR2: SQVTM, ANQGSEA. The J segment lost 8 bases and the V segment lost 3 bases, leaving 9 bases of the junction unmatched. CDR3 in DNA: TGCAGCGTTGACCAGGGGGCGGTTAACGATGAGCAGTTCTTC. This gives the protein CSVDQGAVNDEQFF.

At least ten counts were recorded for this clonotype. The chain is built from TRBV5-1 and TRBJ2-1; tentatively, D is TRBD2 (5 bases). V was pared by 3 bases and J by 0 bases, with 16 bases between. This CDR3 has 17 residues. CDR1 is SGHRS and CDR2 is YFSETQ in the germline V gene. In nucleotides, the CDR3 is TGCGCCAGCAGCTCTGGACTGATCCTAAGCTCCTACAATGAGCAGTTCTTC. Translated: CASSSGLILSSYNEQFF.

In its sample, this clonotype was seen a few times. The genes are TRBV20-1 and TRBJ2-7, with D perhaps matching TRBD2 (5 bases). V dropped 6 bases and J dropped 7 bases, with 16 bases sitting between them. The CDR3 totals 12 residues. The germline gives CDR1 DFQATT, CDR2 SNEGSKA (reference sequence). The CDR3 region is CSARAVEWEQYF. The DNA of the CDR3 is TGCAGTGCGCGGGCCGTCGAGTGGGAGCAGTACTTC.

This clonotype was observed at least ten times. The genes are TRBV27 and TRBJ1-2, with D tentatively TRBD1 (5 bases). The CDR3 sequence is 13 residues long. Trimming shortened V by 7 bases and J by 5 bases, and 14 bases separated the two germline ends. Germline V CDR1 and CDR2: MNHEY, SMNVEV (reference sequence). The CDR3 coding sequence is TGTGCCAGCATGGCCAGGGAGGGGTATGGCTACACCTTC. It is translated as CASMAREGYGYTF.

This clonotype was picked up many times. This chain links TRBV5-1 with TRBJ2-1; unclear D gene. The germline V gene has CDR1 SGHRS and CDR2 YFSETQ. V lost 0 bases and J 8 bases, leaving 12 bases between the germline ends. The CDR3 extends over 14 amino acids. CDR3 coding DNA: TGCGCCAGCAGCTTGGTCATAGGGTCGGATGAGCAGTTCTTC. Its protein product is CASSLVIGSDEQFF.

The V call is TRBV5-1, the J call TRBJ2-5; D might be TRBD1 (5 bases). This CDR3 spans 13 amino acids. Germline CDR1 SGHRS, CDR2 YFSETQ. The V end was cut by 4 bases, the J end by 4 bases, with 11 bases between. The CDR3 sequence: CASSVQVLETQYF. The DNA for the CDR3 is TGCGCCAGCAGCGTACAGGTTTTAGAGACCCAGTACTTC.

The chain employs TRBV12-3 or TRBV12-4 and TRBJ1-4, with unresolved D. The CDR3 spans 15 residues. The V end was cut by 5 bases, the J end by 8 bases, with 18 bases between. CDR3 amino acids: CASSPTGQDREKLFF. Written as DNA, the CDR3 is TGTGCCAGCAGTCCGACGGGTCAGGACCGGGAAAAACTGTTTTTT.

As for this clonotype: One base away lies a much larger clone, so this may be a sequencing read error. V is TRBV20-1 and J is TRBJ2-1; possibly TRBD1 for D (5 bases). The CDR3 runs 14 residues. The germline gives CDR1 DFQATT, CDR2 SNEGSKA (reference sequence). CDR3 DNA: TGCAGTGCTAGAGATAGTAGAAGGGGCAATGAGCAGCTCTTC. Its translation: CSARDSRRGNEQLF.

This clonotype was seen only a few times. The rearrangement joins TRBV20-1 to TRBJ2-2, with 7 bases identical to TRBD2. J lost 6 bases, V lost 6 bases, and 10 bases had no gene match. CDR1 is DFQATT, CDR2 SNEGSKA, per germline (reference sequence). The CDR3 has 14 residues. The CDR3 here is CSARGGSIPGELFF. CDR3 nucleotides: TGCAGTGCCCGTGGCGGGAGTATCCCCGGGGAGCTGTTTTTT.